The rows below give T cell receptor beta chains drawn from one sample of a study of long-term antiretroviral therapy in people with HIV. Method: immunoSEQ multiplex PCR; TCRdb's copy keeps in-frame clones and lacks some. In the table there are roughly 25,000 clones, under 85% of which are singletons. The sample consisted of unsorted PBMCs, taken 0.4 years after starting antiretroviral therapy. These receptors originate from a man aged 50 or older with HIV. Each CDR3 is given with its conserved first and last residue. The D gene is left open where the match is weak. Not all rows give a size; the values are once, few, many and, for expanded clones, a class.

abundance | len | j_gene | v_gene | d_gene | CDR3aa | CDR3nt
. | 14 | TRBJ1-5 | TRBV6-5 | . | CASRGAFSNQPQHF | TGTGCCAGCCGTGGGGCGTTCTCGAATCAGCCCCAGCATTTT
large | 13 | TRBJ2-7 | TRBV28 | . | CASSIGVGYEQYF | TGTGCCAGCAGTATTGGGGTGGGCTACGAGCAGTACTTC
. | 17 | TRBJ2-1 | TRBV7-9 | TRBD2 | CASSLGLAGGPNNEQFF | TGTGCCAGCAGCTTGGGTCTAGCGGGGGGGCCCAACAATGAGCAGTTCTTC
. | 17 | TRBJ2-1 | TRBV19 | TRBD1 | CASKDRGHKSSYNEQFF | TGTGCCTCAAAAGACAGGGGGCATAAGAGCTCCTACAATGAGCAGTTCTTC
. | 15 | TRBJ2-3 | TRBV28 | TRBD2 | CASSAPLAGGDTQYF | TGTGCCAGCAGTGCACCGCTAGCGGGGGGGGATACGCAGTATTTT
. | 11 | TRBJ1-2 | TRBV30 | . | CAWSVGGGYTF | TGTGCCTGGAGTGTAGGGGGTGGCTACACCTTC
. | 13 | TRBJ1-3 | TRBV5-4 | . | CASSFFSGNTIYF | TGTGCCAGCAGCTTCTTCTCTGGAAACACCATATATTTT
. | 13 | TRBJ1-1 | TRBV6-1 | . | CASSRGRETQAFF | TGTGCCAGCTCTCGGGGGCGGGAGACACAAGCTTTCTTT
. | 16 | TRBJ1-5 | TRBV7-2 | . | CASSPRGVASNQPQHF | TGTGCCAGCAGCCCGCGGGGGGTAGCATCCAATCAGCCCCAGCATTTT
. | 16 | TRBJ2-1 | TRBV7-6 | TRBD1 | CASSFGQGAILHEQFF | TGTGCCAGCAGCTTTGGACAGGGGGCGATTCTCCATGAGCAGTTCTTC
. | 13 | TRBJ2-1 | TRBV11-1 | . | CASSRAVGNEQFF | TGTGCCAGCAGCCGGGCGGTAGGCAATGAGCAGTTCTTC
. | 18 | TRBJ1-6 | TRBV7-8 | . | CASSFEILGTAYNSPLHF | TGTGCCAGCAGCTTTGAGATTCTTGGGACCGCTTATAATTCACCCCTCCACTTT
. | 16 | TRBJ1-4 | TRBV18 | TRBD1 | CASSLLGQATNEKLFF | TGTGCCAGCTCACTACTGGGACAGGCAACTAATGAAAAACTGTTTTTT
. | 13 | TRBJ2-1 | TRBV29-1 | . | CSVVLATERKKFF | TGCAGCGTTGTCCTAGCGACCGAACGGAAAAAGTTCTTC
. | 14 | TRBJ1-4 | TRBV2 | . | CASSERQLAGRRDF | TGTGCCAGCAGTGAAAGGCAACTTGCAGGTCGGAGGGATTTT